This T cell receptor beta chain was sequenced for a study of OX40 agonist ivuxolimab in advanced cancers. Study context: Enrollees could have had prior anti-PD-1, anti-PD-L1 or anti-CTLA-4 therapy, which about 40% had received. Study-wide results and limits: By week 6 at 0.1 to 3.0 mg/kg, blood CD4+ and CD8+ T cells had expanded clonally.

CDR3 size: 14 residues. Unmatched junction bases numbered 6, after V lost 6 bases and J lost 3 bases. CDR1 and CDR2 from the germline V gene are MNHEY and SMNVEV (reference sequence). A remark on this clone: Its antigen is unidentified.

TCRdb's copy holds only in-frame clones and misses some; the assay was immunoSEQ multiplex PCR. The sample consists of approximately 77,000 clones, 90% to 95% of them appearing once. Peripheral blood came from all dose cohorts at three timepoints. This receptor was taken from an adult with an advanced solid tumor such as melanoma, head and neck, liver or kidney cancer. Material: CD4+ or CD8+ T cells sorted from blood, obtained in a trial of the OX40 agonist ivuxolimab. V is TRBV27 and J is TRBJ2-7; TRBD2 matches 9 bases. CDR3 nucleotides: TGTGCCAGCAGCCCCATTAGCGGGAGCTACGAGCAGTACTTC. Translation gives CASSPISGSYEQYF.